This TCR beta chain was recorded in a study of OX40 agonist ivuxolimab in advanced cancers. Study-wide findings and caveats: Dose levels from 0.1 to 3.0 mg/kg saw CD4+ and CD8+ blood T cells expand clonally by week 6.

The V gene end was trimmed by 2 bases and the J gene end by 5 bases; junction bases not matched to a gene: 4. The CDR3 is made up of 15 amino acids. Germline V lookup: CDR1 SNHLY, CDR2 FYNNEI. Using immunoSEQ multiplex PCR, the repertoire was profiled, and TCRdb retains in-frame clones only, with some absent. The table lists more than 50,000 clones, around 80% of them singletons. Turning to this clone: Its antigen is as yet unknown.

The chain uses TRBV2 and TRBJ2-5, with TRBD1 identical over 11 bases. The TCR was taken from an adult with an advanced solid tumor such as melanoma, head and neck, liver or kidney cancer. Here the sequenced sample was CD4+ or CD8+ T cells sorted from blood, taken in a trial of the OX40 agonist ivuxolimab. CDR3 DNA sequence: TGTGCCAGCAGTGAAAGGACAGGGGGCGAGGAGACCCAGTACTTC. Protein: CASSERTGGEETQYF.